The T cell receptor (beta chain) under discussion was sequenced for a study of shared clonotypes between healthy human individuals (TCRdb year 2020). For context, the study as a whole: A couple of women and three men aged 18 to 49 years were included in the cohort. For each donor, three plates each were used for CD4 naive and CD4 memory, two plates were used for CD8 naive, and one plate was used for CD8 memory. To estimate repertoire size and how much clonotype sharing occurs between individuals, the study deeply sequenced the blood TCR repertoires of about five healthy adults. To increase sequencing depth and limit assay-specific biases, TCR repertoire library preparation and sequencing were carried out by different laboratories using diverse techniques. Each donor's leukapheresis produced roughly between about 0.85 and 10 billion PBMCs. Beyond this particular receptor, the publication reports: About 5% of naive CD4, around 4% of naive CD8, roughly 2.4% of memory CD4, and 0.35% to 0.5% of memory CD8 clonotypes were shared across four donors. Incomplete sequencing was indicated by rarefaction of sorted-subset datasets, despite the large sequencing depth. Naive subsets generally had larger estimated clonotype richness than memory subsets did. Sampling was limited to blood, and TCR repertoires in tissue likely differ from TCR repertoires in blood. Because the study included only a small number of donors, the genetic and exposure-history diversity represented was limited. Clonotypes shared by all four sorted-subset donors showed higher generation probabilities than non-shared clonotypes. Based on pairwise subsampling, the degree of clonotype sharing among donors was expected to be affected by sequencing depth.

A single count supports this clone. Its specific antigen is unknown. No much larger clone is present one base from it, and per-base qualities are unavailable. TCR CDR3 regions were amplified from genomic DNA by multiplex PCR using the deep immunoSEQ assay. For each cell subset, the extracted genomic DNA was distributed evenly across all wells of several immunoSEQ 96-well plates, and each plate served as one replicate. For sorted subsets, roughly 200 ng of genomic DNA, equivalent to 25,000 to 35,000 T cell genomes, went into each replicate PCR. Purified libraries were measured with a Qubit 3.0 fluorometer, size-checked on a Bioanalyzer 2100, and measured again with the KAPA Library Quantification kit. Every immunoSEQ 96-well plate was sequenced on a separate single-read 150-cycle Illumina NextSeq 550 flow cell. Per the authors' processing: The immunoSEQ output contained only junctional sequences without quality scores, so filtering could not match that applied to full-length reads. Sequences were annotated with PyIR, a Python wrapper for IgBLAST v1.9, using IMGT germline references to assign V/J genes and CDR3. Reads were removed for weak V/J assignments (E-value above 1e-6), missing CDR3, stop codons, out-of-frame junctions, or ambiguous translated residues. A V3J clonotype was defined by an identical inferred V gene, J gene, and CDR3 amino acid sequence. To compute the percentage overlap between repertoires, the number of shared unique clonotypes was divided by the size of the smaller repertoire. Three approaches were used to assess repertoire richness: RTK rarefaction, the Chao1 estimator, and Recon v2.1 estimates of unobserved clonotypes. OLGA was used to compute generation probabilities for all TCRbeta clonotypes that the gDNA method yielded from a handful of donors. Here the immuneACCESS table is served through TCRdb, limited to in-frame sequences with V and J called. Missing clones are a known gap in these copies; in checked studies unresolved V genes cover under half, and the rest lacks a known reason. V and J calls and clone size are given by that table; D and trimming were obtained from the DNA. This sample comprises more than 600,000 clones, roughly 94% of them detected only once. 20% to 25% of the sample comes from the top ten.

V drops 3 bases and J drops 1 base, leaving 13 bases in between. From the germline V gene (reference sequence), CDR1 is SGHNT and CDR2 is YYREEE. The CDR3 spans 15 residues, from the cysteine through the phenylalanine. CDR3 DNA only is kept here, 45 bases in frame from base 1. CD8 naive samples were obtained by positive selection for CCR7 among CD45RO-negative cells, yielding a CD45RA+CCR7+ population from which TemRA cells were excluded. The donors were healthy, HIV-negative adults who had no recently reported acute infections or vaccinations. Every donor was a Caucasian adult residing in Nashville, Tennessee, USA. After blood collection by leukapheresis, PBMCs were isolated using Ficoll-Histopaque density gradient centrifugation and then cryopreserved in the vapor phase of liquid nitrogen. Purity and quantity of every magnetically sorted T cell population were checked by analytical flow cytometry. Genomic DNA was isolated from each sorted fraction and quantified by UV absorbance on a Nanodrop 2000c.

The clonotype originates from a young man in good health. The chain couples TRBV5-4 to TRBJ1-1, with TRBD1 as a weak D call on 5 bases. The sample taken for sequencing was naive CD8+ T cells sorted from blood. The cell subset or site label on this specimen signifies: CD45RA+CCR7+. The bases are TGTGCCAGCAGCTCCTATACTGGACAGAACACTGAAGCTTTCTTT. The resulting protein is CASSSYTGQNTEAFF.